Presented here are 30 T cell receptor beta chains from one specimen sequenced in a study of blood T cell repertoires in COVID-19. TCRdb's table, derived via immunoSEQ multiplex PCR, lists solely in-frame clones and lacks some. The sample shows 160,000 or so clones, 89% of them seen only once. Input material: peripheral blood. These TCRs come from a man in his 60s with acute or convalescent COVID-19.

The chain has TRBV6-2 or TRBV6-3 and TRBJ1-2, with D unclear. CDR1 and CDR2 (germline): MNHEY, SVGEGT. This CDR3 spans 14 amino acids. V was cut by 6 bases and J by 2 bases, with 13 bases left in between. The CDR3 coding sequence is TGTGCCAGCAGCACAAGTATACCGAACTATGGCTACACCTTC. Translation gives CASSTSIPNYGYTF.

This clone was counted ten times or more. This sequence joins TRBV7-9 and TRBJ2-3; 10 bases map to TRBD1. The CDR3 runs to 15 residues. V was clipped by 4 bases and J by 6 bases; unmatched bases: 7. Germline V gene sequence: CDR1 SEHNR, CDR2 FQNEAQ (reference sequence). The CDR3 spells CASSSGQGVRDTQYF. Written as DNA, the CDR3 is TGTGCCAGCAGCTCCGGACAGGGGGTTCGGGATACGCAGTATTTT.

This chain connects TRBV4-1 to TRBJ1-4; 7 nucleotides align to TRBD1. The CDR3 is made up of 14 amino acids. Trimming at V came to 3 bases and at J to 4 bases, leaving 2 bases not matched to a gene. Germline CDR1 reads MGHRA; CDR2 reads YSYEKL. As DNA, the CDR3 is TGCGCCAGCAGCCAGGGACAGTTTAATGAAAAACTGTTTTTT. Translated: CASSQGQFNEKLFF.

J is TRBJ2-3 and V is TRBV4-2, with D possibly matching TRBD2 (7 bases). The V end was cut by 1 base, the J end by 4 bases, with 18 bases between. Germline V lookup: CDR1 LGHNA, CDR2 YNFKEQ. This CDR3 is built from 17 residues. The DNA of the CDR3 is TGTGCCAGCAGCCAAGTTGGAAGGGGGGGGGCCCCAGATACGCAGTATTTT. Its protein is CASSQVGRGGAPDTQYF.

The J gene is TRBJ2-3, the V gene TRBV5-1; TRBD1 aligns across 9 bases. The V and J ends lost 4 bases and 2 bases, in that order; junction bases with no gene match: 8. CDR3 length equals 16 residues. Germline CDR1 and CDR2: SGHRS and YFSETQ. In DNA, the CDR3 is TGCGCCAGCAGCATTTATACAGGGGGCAACACAGATACGCAGTATTTT. This gives the protein CASSIYTGGNTDTQYF. The variable domain in full, with the rest retrieved from reference TRBV5-1 and TRBJ2-3, is KAGVTQTPRYLIKTRGQQVTLSCSPISGHRSVSWYQQTPGQGLQFLFEYFSETQRNKGNFPGRFSGRQFSNSRSEMNVSTLELGDSALYLCASSIYTGGNTDTQYFGPGTRLTVL.

The chain employs TRBV6-5 and TRBJ1-1, with D perhaps TRBD1 (6 bases). Trimming shortened V by 0 bases and J by 7 bases, and 12 bases separated the two germline ends. CDR1 and CDR2 from the germline V gene are MNHEY and SVGAGI. This CDR3 is built from 14 residues. The CDR3 sequence: CASSYSGGGREAFF. The CDR3 DNA is TGTGCCAGCAGTTACTCGGGAGGGGGACGTGAAGCTTTCTTT.

This chain joins TRBV6-5 and TRBJ1-2, with D tentatively TRBD1 (5 bases). This CDR3 contains 14 residues. Germline V gene sequence: CDR1 MNHEY, CDR2 SVGAGI. The V end was cut by 5 bases, the J end by 1 base, with 11 bases between. CDR3 coding DNA: TGTGCCAGCAGTCCTCGACAGAGTAACTATGGCTACACCTTC. It codes for CASSPRQSNYGYTF.

This clone occurred a few times. The rearrangement uses TRBV7-9 and TRBJ2-7, with D tentatively TRBD2 (6 bases). Germline V gene data show CDR1 as SEHNR and CDR2 as FQNEAQ (reference sequence). V shed 4 bases and J shed 2 bases, with 18 bases lying between them. CDR3 length: 16 residues. The CDR3 region is CASSYPESGGAYEQYF. The CDR3 DNA sequence: TGTGCCAGCAGCTACCCGGAAAGTGGCGGGGCCTACGAGCAGTACTTC.

This clone was detected a few times. V is TRBV7-9 and J is TRBJ2-3; the match to TRBD2 covers 11 bases. CDR1 is SEHNR, CDR2 FQNEAQ, per germline (reference sequence). This CDR3 spans 16 amino acids. J was trimmed by 0 bases and V by 5 bases; bases with no gene match: 4. This chain's CDR3 is CASSPRLAGSTDTQYF. The CDR3 DNA sequence: TGTGCCAGCAGCCCGAGACTAGCGGGGAGCACAGATACGCAGTATTTT.

The genes are TRBV5-4 and TRBJ1-1, with D perhaps matching TRBD1 (6 bases). The germline V gene has CDR1 SGHNT and CDR2 YYREEE (reference sequence). The CDR3 loop spans 15 amino acids. Between the trimmed V and J ends, which lost 4 bases and 8 bases, there was a span of 21 bases. The CDR3 protein is CASSPPGGGVGEAFF. The CDR3 coding sequence is TGTGCCAGCAGCCCCCCGGGAGGGGGGGTGGGGGAAGCTTTCTTT.

V gene TRBV29-1 combines with J gene TRBJ2-7, with D possibly matching TRBD2 (5 bases). The CDR3 sequence is 11 residues long. With 6 bases removed from V and 4 bases from J, the gap between germline ends came to 10 bases. Germline V CDR1 and CDR2: SQVTM, ANQGSEA. The CDR3 here is CSVQGLYEQYF. CDR3 nucleotides: TGCAGCGTCCAAGGACTGTACGAGCAGTACTTC.

V and J are TRBV27 and TRBJ1-6, with TRBD1 identical over 7 bases. This CDR3 is 14 amino acids long. Germline lookup yields CDR1 MNHEY and CDR2 SMNVEV (reference sequence). V was clipped by 5 bases and J by 10 bases; unmatched bases: 8. CDR3 DNA: TGTGCCAGCAGTATTGACAGGGTGTTATCACCCCTCCACTTT. Translated, it gives CASSIDRVLSPLHF.

The V gene is TRBV5-6, the J gene TRBJ2-3, with D tentatively TRBD1 (5 bases). V lost 2 bases, J lost 2 bases, and 15 bases lay in between. The CDR3 is made up of 16 amino acids. Germline CDR1 reads SGHDT; CDR2 reads YYEEEE. The CDR3 is CASSFTPGIHTDTQYF. CDR3 nucleotides: TGTGCCAGCAGCTTTACCCCAGGGATTCACACAGATACGCAGTATTTT.

J is TRBJ1-2 and V is TRBV10-3, with D perhaps TRBD1 (5 bases). Trimming stripped 4 bases from V and 4 bases from J, with 10 bases between. CDR1 is ENHRY and CDR2 is SYGVKD in the germline V gene. The CDR3 loop spans 13 amino acids. This CDR3 is CAISVEGSYGYTF. In nucleotides, the CDR3 is TGTGCCATCAGTGTGGAGGGGTCCTATGGCTACACCTTC.

This sequence joins TRBV7-2 and TRBJ1-2; D remains unclear. The V end lost 2 bases, the J end lost 3 bases, and 10 bases lay between the germline ends. There are 14 residues in the CDR3. The germline gives CDR1 SGHTA, CDR2 FQGNSA. CDR3 sequence reads: CASSLNGVDYGYTF. CDR3 coding DNA: TGTGCCAGCAGCTTAAACGGAGTGGACTATGGCTACACCTTC.

The chain carries TRBV27 and TRBJ1-1, with a possible D match to TRBD1 (6 bases). The CDR3 extends over 16 amino acids. Germline-derived CDR1 and CDR2 are MNHEY and SMNVEV (reference sequence). Between the trimmed V and J ends, which lost 3 bases and 1 base, there was a span of 15 bases. The DNA of the CDR3 is TGTGCCAGCAGTTTTGGACAGACTCGTCGGAACACTGAAGCTTTCTTT. It encodes CASSFGQTRRNTEAFF.

This chain joins TRBV11-2 and TRBJ1-2; D is undetermined. V was clipped by 3 bases and J by 7 bases, with 12 bases between them. The CDR3 is 13 residues long. Germline V gene data show CDR1 as SGHAT and CDR2 as FQNNGV. The CDR3 region is CASSLWEEGGYTF. The CDR3 bases are TGTGCCAGCAGCTTGTGGGAGGAAGGTGGCTACACCTTC.

This chain links TRBV7-3 with TRBJ1-2; tentatively, D is TRBD1 (6 bases). The CDR3 extends over 15 amino acids. The ends were cut back, 1 base at V and 8 bases at J, with 17 bases in the middle. Germline CDR1 is SGHTA and CDR2 is FQGTGA. CDR3 protein: CASSLKGPRGGGYTF. The DNA of the CDR3 is TGTGCCAGCAGCTTAAAGGGCCCCAGGGGTGGGGGCTACACCTTC.

The chain carries TRBV6-5 and TRBJ2-2; D is perhaps TRBD1 (6 bases). V lost 8 bases to trimming and J lost 2 bases, with 9 bases between them. Germline V gene data show CDR1 as MNHEY and CDR2 as SVGAGI. The CDR3 has 13 amino acids. The CDR3 sequence: CASQGHNTGELFF. The CDR3 DNA reads TGTGCCAGCCAGGGACACAACACCGGGGAGCTGTTTTTT.

As to this clone: One junction end does not reproduce the germline sequence, and a read error may be involved. This sequence joins TRBV4-2 and TRBJ2-2; 10 bases are shared with TRBD1. Germline CDR1 is LGHNA and CDR2 is YNFKEQ. This CDR3 region has 16 residues. CDR3 in amino acids: CASRQGRQGASGELFF. The CDR3 DNA reads as TGTGCCAGCAGGCAAGGAAGACAGGGGGCTAGCGGGGAGCTGTTTTTT.

The V and J genes are TRBV18 and TRBJ1-1; maybe TRBD1 (6 bases). V lost 3 bases and J lost 4, with 15 bases in between. Germline-derived CDR1 and CDR2 are KGHSH and LQKENI. CDR3 length: 15 amino acids. CDR3 coding DNA: TGTGCCAGCTCACCTGGGCAGGGGATGATCACTGAAGCTTTCTTT. Translation gives CASSPGQGMITEAFF.

This clone was seen only once. This rearrangement joins TRBV6-5 to TRBJ2-2; no definite D call. CDR1 is MNHEY and CDR2 is SVGAGI in the germline V gene. V was cut by 2 bases and J by 2 bases, with 9 bases left in between. The CDR3 runs 15 residues. DNA for the CDR3: TGTGCCAGCAGTTACATGCAGGTTAACACCGGGGAGCTGTTTTTT. It specifies CASSYMQVNTGELFF.

V usage is TRBV6-5 and J usage is TRBJ2-5, with D possibly TRBD1 on 6 matching bases. With 7 bases removed from V and 6 bases from J, the gap between germline ends came to 15 bases. CDR3 length equals 13 residues. Germline V lookup: CDR1 MNHEY, CDR2 SVGAGI. The CDR3 region is CASTQPGVKTQYF. In DNA, the CDR3 is TGTGCCAGCACCCAACCAGGGGTGAAGACCCAGTACTTC.

This clone was detected once. The rearrangement links TRBV15 to TRBJ1-2, with 11 bases identical to TRBD1. Per the germline V gene, CDR1 is LNHNV and CDR2 is YYDKDF (reference sequence). The CDR3 totals 17 residues. The junction had 7 bases not matched to a gene; V was cut back by 0 bases and J by 4 bases. The CDR3 reads CATSREGRDRGVYGYTF. In DNA, the CDR3 is TGTGCCACCAGCAGAGAGGGCCGGGACAGGGGGGTCTATGGCTACACCTTC.

The chain recombines TRBV12-3 or TRBV12-4 with TRBJ2-1, with D hard to call. This CDR3 is 11 amino acids long. With 3 bases removed from V and 6 bases from J, the gap between germline ends came to 3 bases. CDR3 sequence (DNA): TGTGCCAGCAGTTTGAGCAATGAGCAGTTCTTC. As protein: CASSLSNEQFF.

The chain has TRBV6-2 or TRBV6-3 and TRBJ1-1, with a possible D match to TRBD1 (5 bases). The V end was cut by 2 bases, the J end by 3 bases, with 19 bases between. The germline CDR1 and CDR2 sequences are MNHEY and SVGEGT. The CDR3 runs 17 residues. The CDR3 loop reads CASSYNPTRGRYTEAFF. The DNA of the CDR3 is TGTGCCAGCAGTTACAATCCGACAAGGGGAAGGTACACTGAAGCTTTCTTT.

The rearrangement uses TRBV11-2 and TRBJ1-1, with D uncertain. Germline CDR1 and CDR2: SGHAT and FQNNGV. This CDR3 is built from 12 residues. V dropped 3 bases and J dropped 8 bases, with 10 bases sitting between them. CDR3 protein: CASSFGSSEAFF. CDR3 coding DNA: TGTGCCAGCAGCTTTGGGAGTTCCGAAGCTTTCTTT.

This sequence joins TRBV4-2 and TRBJ1-4, with D tentatively TRBD1 (6 bases). This CDR3 has 14 amino acids. V was pared by 4 bases and J by 3 bases, with 9 bases between. Per germline, CDR1 LGHNA and CDR2 YNFKEQ. CDR3 DNA: TGTGCCAGCAGCCCCAGGGGAGCTAATGAAAAACTGTTTTTT. As protein: CASSPRGANEKLFF.

The chain combines TRBV11-2 with TRBJ2-3, with D unclear. V lost 5 bases to trimming and J lost 5 bases, with 14 bases between them. Germline assignment: CDR1 SGHAT and CDR2 FQNNGV. This CDR3 spans 14 amino acids. CDR3 sequence: CASSRNDQRDTQYF. CDR3 coding DNA: TGTGCCAGCAGCCGAAACGACCAGCGAGATACGCAGTATTTT.

This chain links TRBV9 with TRBJ1-1, with D uncertain. The CDR3 consists of 13 residues. Trimming removed 2 bases at V and 1 base at J, with 6 bases between. Germline CDR1 and CDR2: SGDLS and YYNGEE. The chain's CDR3 is CASSVAWNTEAFF. In nucleotides, the CDR3 is TGTGCCAGCAGCGTTGCGTGGAACACTGAAGCTTTCTTT.